These T cell receptor beta chains were read from a single sample in a study of Ad26.COV2.S vaccination and SARS-CoV-2 variants. The data were produced by immunoSEQ multiplex PCR, yet TCRdb's version contains in-frame clones alone and is incomplete. Here the sample spans fewer than 600,000 clones, 89% being singletons. This specimen consisted of peripheral blood, obtained in a trial of Ad26.COV2.S vaccine versus placebo. These receptors were taken from a person aged 18 to 59 who received the Ad26.COV2.S COVID-19 vaccine or a placebo. Each CDR3 is given with its conserved first and last residue. A D gene is named only where the DNA matches it firmly. The size of a clone is reported for some rows only, either as once, few or many, or as a class for expanded clones.

d_call: TRBD1; v_call: TRBV7-2; j_call: TRBJ1-6; clone_size: NA; cdr3_aa: CASSPKNRGTNSPLHF; cdr3_nt: TGTGCCAGCAGCCCCAAAAACAGGGGAACGAATTCACCCCTCCACTTT
d_call: TRBD1; v_call: TRBV6-5; j_call: TRBJ1-2; clone_size: NA; cdr3_aa: CASSRTGASNYGYTF; cdr3_nt: TGTGCCAGCTCTCGAACAGGGGCGAGCAACTATGGCTACACCTTC
d_call: NA; v_call: TRBV14; j_call: TRBJ2-7; clone_size: NA; cdr3_aa: CASSQGLADPPYEQYF; cdr3_nt: TGTGCCAGCAGCCAAGGGTTGGCGGACCCCCCCTACGAGCAGTACTTC
d_call: NA; v_call: TRBV5-1; j_call: TRBJ2-2; clone_size: NA; cdr3_aa: CASSLVGLAIPGELFF; cdr3_nt: TGCGCCAGCAGCTTGGTCGGTCTAGCGATACCCGGGGAGCTGTTTTTT
d_call: NA; v_call: TRBV3-1/TRBV3-2; j_call: TRBJ1-1; clone_size: NA; cdr3_aa: CASSQGPTVAFF; cdr3_nt: TGTGCCAGCAGCCAAGGTCCGACCGTGGCTTTCTTT
d_call: NA; v_call: TRBV6-6; j_call: TRBJ2-7; clone_size: NA; cdr3_aa: CASSLTPGNPSYEQYF; cdr3_nt: TGTGCCAGCAGCCTTACTCCCGGGAACCCTTCTTACGAGCAGTACTTC
d_call: TRBD2; v_call: TRBV6-5; j_call: TRBJ2-3; clone_size: NA; cdr3_aa: CASREGLAGVGTQYF; cdr3_nt: TGTGCCAGCAGGGAGGGACTAGCGGGAGTGGGTACGCAGTATTTT
d_call: NA; v_call: TRBV7-9; j_call: TRBJ2-1; clone_size: few; cdr3_aa: CASSLYGSSYNEQFF; cdr3_nt: TGTGCCAGCAGCTTATACGGGAGTTCCTACAATGAGCAGTTCTTC
d_call: TRBD1; v_call: TRBV3-1/TRBV3-2; j_call: TRBJ2-7; clone_size: NA; cdr3_aa: CASSLDRGRYEQYF; cdr3_nt: TGTGCCAGCAGCCTCGACAGGGGCCGGTACGAGCAGTACTTC
d_call: NA; v_call: TRBV5-1; j_call: TRBJ1-2; clone_size: NA; cdr3_aa: CASRGVSGSYTF; cdr3_nt: TGCGCCAGCAGGGGGGTCTCAGGGAGCTACACCTTC
d_call: TRBD2; v_call: TRBV6-1; j_call: TRBJ2-2; clone_size: NA; cdr3_aa: CASSSTSAGELFF; cdr3_nt: TGTGCCAGCAGCTCGACTAGCGCCGGGGAGCTGTTTTTT
d_call: NA; v_call: TRBV6-1; j_call: TRBJ1-1; clone_size: NA; cdr3_aa: CASSDRSGNTEAFF; cdr3_nt: TGTGCCAGCAGTGATCGGTCTGGGAACACTGAAGCTTTCTTT
d_call: TRBD1; v_call: TRBV4-1; j_call: TRBJ2-4; clone_size: NA; cdr3_aa: CASSLGTELAKNIQYF; cdr3_nt: TGCGCCAGCAGCTTGGGGACAGAGCTAGCCAAAAACATTCAGTACTTC
d_call: NA; v_call: TRBV20-1; j_call: TRBJ1-1; clone_size: NA; cdr3_aa: CSAIDRPKAFF; cdr3_nt: TGCAGTGCTATTGATAGACCCAAAGCTTTCTTT
d_call: NA; v_call: TRBV6-2/TRBV6-3; j_call: TRBJ2-7; clone_size: NA; cdr3_aa: CASSYSPEGAYEQYF; cdr3_nt: TGTGCCAGCAGTTACTCCCCCGAGGGTGCCTACGAGCAGTACTTC
d_call: NA; v_call: TRBV6-5; j_call: TRBJ2-7; clone_size: few; cdr3_aa: CASSYTTQGYEQYF; cdr3_nt: TGTGCCAGCAGTTACACTACGCAGGGGTACGAGCAGTACTTC
d_call: NA; v_call: TRBV7-3; j_call: TRBJ2-2; clone_size: NA; cdr3_aa: CASSSPERDNTGELFF; cdr3_nt: TGTGCCAGCAGCTCCCCCGAGCGAGATAACACCGGGGAGCTGTTTTTT
d_call: TRBD1; v_call: TRBV18; j_call: TRBJ2-7; clone_size: NA; cdr3_aa: CASSPPDREQYF; cdr3_nt: TGTGCCAGCTCACCACCGGACAGGGAACAGTACTTC
d_call: NA; v_call: TRBV6-6; j_call: TRBJ1-2; clone_size: once; cdr3_aa: CASSHKNRPIYGYTF; cdr3_nt: TGTGCCAGCAGTCACAAAAACCGGCCCATCTATGGCTACACCTTC
d_call: NA; v_call: TRBV28; j_call: TRBJ2-3; clone_size: once; cdr3_aa: CASRRRSGVSTDTQYF; cdr3_nt: TGTGCCAGCAGGCGAAGAAGCGGAGTTAGCACAGATACGCAGTATTTT
d_call: NA; v_call: TRBV30; j_call: TRBJ1-2; clone_size: NA; cdr3_aa: CAWSGGSLNYGYTF; cdr3_nt: TGTGCCTGGAGTGGCGGAAGTCTTAACTATGGCTACACCTTC
d_call: NA; v_call: TRBV5-1; j_call: TRBJ2-2; clone_size: NA; cdr3_aa: CASSLVSGGARPGELFF; cdr3_nt: TGCGCCAGCAGCTTGGTATCGGGGGGCGCGAGACCCGGGGAGCTGTTTTTT
d_call: NA; v_call: TRBV6-5; j_call: TRBJ2-5; clone_size: NA; cdr3_aa: CASSYTGETQYF; cdr3_nt: TGTGCCAGCAGTTACACGGGAGAGACCCAGTACTTC